This note documents a single TCR beta chain sequence. Its antigen remains unknown. This entry belongs to a study of cytomegalovirus exposure and HLA in healthy donors. Study-level findings and limits: Earlier analysis found most TCR beta V segments productive about 87% or about 30% of the time. Near-uniform donor sequencing depth was presumed by presence/absence analyses.

In the PCR, 60 Vbeta and 13 Jbeta primers were used. Clones were read by immunoSEQ multiplex PCR, and TCRdb kept only the in-frame ones, dropping some. The sample includes fewer than 120,000 clones, 60% to 85% seen only once; the top ten take 1.3%. CDR3 length: 15 amino acids. The germline V gene encodes CDR1 MGHRA and CDR2 YSYEKL. After removal of 4 bases from V and 3 bases from J, the junction contained 5 bases not matched to a gene. This chain uses TRBV4-1 with TRBJ2-1; 8 nucleotides line up with TRBD1. Sequenced sample: PBMCs. The sequence derives from a young woman in good health and CMV-seronegative. DNA for the CDR3: TGCGCCAGCAGCCGAGGACAGGGTCTCTACAATGAGCAGTTCTTC. Translating gives CASSRGQGLYNEQFF.